A selection of T cell receptor beta chains follows, all from one sample in a study of blood T cell repertoires in COVID-19. Sequencing used immunoSEQ multiplex PCR; TCRdb keeps in-frame clones, though not all of them. The sample lists 55,000 to 90,000 clones, approximately 90% occurring once. Sequenced: peripheral blood. Receptor source: a human donor in a cohort sampled during active COVID-19. Both conserved end residues are part of each CDR3. The D gene is left open where the match is weak. Clone size is stated in some rows and not others, as once, few, many or a class when expanded.

J gene: TRBJ2-1
clone size: -
D gene: -
V gene: TRBV4-2
CDR3 DNA: TGTGCCAGCAGCCAGGTAGCGGATGAGCAGTTCTTC
CDR3 protein: CASSQVADEQFF

J gene: TRBJ1-1
clone size: -
D gene: -
V gene: TRBV5-1
CDR3 DNA: TGCGCCAGCAGCGAGGGGGTGATGGCCACTGAAGCTTTCTTT
CDR3 protein: CASSEGVMATEAFF

J gene: TRBJ1-1
clone size: -
D gene: -
V gene: TRBV19
CDR3 DNA: TGTGCCAGTAGTATAGGAGGCCTTAATGAAGCTTTCTTT
CDR3 protein: CASSIGGLNEAFF

J gene: TRBJ1-5
clone size: -
D gene: -
V gene: TRBV28
CDR3 DNA: TGTGCCAGCAGTTCCCCAGATCAGCCCCAGCATTTT
CDR3 protein: CASSSPDQPQHF

J gene: TRBJ1-6
clone size: -
D gene: -
V gene: TRBV2
CDR3 DNA: TGTGCCAGCAGTGAGGCACGGGATTCACCCCTCCACTTT
CDR3 protein: CASSEARDSPLHF

J gene: TRBJ2-5
clone size: -
D gene: TRBD1
V gene: TRBV29-1
CDR3 DNA: TGCAGCGTTGAGGGGCGGGGGACAGGGTCTTGGGAGACCCAGTACTTC
CDR3 protein: CSVEGRGTGSWETQYF

J gene: TRBJ2-3
clone size: -
D gene: TRBD1
V gene: TRBV18
CDR3 DNA: TGTGCCAGCTCACCAGGGACAGTAACAGATACGCAGTATTTT
CDR3 protein: CASSPGTVTDTQYF

J gene: TRBJ1-1
clone size: -
D gene: TRBD1
V gene: TRBV7-3
CDR3 DNA: TGTGCCAGCAGCCGCACGAAAAAACAGGGGACTGAAGCTTTCTTT
CDR3 protein: CASSRTKKQGTEAFF

J gene: TRBJ2-4
clone size: -
D gene: TRBD1
V gene: TRBV7-2
CDR3 DNA: TGTGCCAGCAGCATGGGACAGGGGGGTAAAAACATTCAGTACTTC
CDR3 protein: CASSMGQGGKNIQYF

J gene: TRBJ2-1
clone size: -
D gene: TRBD2
V gene: TRBV6-2/TRBV6-3
CDR3 DNA: TGTGCCAGCAGTTACTCGAGCGGGAGGGCCGGCAATGAGCAGTTCTTC
CDR3 protein: CASSYSSGRAGNEQFF

J gene: TRBJ2-5
clone size: -
D gene: -
V gene: TRBV7-2
CDR3 DNA: TGTGCCAGCAGCCGGGGGTTAGGCGAGACCCAGTACTTC
CDR3 protein: CASSRGLGETQYF

J gene: TRBJ2-6
clone size: -
D gene: TRBD2
V gene: TRBV5-1
CDR3 DNA: TGCGCCAGCAGCTTGGCCAGTCTAGCGGGCAGCTCTGGGGCCAACGTCCTGACTTTC
CDR3 protein: CASSLASLAGSSGANVLTF

J gene: TRBJ1-2
clone size: -
D gene: -
V gene: TRBV30
CDR3 DNA: TGTGCCTGGTGGATCACGGGTGGCTACACCTTC
CDR3 protein: CAWWITGGYTF

J gene: TRBJ1-4
clone size: -
D gene: -
V gene: TRBV29-1
CDR3 DNA: TGCAGCGTTGAAGGGGAGGGGATGGAGGAAAAACTGTTTTTT
CDR3 protein: CSVEGEGMEEKLFF

J gene: TRBJ2-3
clone size: -
D gene: TRBD2
V gene: TRBV28
CDR3 DNA: TGTGCCACCCACTCTGCTTTGGGAGCGGGAGGTACTAATACGCAGTATTTT
CDR3 protein: CATHSALGAGGTNTQYF

J gene: TRBJ2-7
clone size: -
D gene: -
V gene: TRBV7-9
CDR3 DNA: TGTGCCAGCAGCCGCGCCGGGGTCTACGAGCAGTACTTC
CDR3 protein: CASSRAGVYEQYF

J gene: TRBJ1-3
clone size: few
D gene: -
V gene: TRBV5-1
CDR3 DNA: TGCGCCAGCAGCTTGGGGCAGACAACGTACCATTTT
CDR3 protein: CASSLGQTTYHF

J gene: TRBJ1-1
clone size: -
D gene: -
V gene: TRBV6-5
CDR3 DNA: TGTGCCAGCAGACGACCATCAGGGACTGAAGCTTTCTTT
CDR3 protein: CASRRPSGTEAFF

J gene: TRBJ1-4
clone size: -
D gene: TRBD1
V gene: TRBV27
CDR3 DNA: TGTGCCAGCAGTTCCAGGACAGGGATGGAAAAACTGTTTTTT
CDR3 protein: CASSSRTGMEKLFF

J gene: TRBJ2-3
clone size: -
D gene: TRBD2
V gene: TRBV11-3
CDR3 DNA: TGTGCCAGCAGCCCCGGCGGGACTAGCGGCCACACAGATACGCAGTATTTT
CDR3 protein: CASSPGGTSGHTDTQYF

J gene: TRBJ2-5
clone size: -
D gene: TRBD1
V gene: TRBV15
CDR3 DNA: TGTGCCACCAGCACTGGGACAGGGGGAGAGACCCAGTACTTC
CDR3 protein: CATSTGTGGETQYF

J gene: TRBJ1-6
clone size: -
D gene: -
V gene: TRBV15
CDR3 DNA: TGTGCCACCGGGCGTTCTTCACCCCTCCACTTT
CDR3 protein: CATGRSSPLHF

J gene: TRBJ2-2
clone size: -
D gene: -
V gene: TRBV19
CDR3 DNA: TGTGCCAGTACCAAATCACAGGGTTCGTGGGTAGCCGGGGAGCTGTTTTTT
CDR3 protein: CASTKSQGSWVAGELFF

J gene: TRBJ1-2
clone size: few
D gene: -
V gene: TRBV9
CDR3 DNA: TGTGCCAGCAGCCCGAGGGATCAGGGGAACTATGGCTACACCTTC
CDR3 protein: CASSPRDQGNYGYTF

J gene: TRBJ2-3
clone size: -
D gene: -
V gene: TRBV3-1/TRBV3-2
CDR3 DNA: TGTGCCAGCAGCCAAGGTGGGGGACTTAGCACAGATACGCAGTATTTT
CDR3 protein: CASSQGGGLSTDTQYF

J gene: TRBJ2-5
clone size: -
D gene: TRBD2
V gene: TRBV7-9
CDR3 DNA: TGTGCCAGCAGCTTAGCGGGAGGGCAAGAGACCCAGTACTTC
CDR3 protein: CASSLAGGQETQYF

J gene: TRBJ2-5
clone size: -
D gene: TRBD2
V gene: TRBV15
CDR3 DNA: TGTGCCACCAGCAGTGGACTAGCGGGCCCCAGTCACCAAGAGACCCAGTACTTC
CDR3 protein: CATSSGLAGPSHQETQYF

J gene: TRBJ2-5
clone size: -
D gene: TRBD2
V gene: TRBV9
CDR3 DNA: TGTGCCAGCAGCGTAGGTCTCCGGGGGGGAGAAGAGACCCAGTACTTC
CDR3 protein: CASSVGLRGGEETQYF

J gene: TRBJ2-7
clone size: few
D gene: -
V gene: TRBV6-1
CDR3 DNA: TGTGCCAGCAGTGAAGCTGGGTACAGCTATGCCTACGAGCAGTACTTC
CDR3 protein: CASSEAGYSYAYEQYF

J gene: TRBJ2-1
clone size: -
D gene: -
V gene: TRBV24-1
CDR3 DNA: TGTGCCACCAGTGTCGGTCGGGAGCAGTTCTTC
CDR3 protein: CATSVGREQFF

J gene: TRBJ1-5
clone size: -
D gene: -
V gene: TRBV21-1
CDR3 DNA: TGTGCCATTAAGACAGGGCTTAGCAATCAGCCCCAGCATTTT
CDR3 protein: CAIKTGLSNQPQHF

J gene: TRBJ1-1
clone size: -
D gene: TRBD1
V gene: TRBV27
CDR3 DNA: TGTGCCAGCAGTTTAGGTGCACCCAGGGGGCTTCAGGAAGCTTTCTTT
CDR3 protein: CASSLGAPRGLQEAFF

J gene: TRBJ1-1
clone size: -
D gene: -
V gene: TRBV7-8
CDR3 DNA: TGTGCCAGCAGCTTAGTGGGGGCGAACACTGAAGCTTTCTTT
CDR3 protein: CASSLVGANTEAFF

J gene: TRBJ2-1
clone size: -
D gene: TRBD2
V gene: TRBV6-1
CDR3 DNA: TGTGCCAGCAGTGAGGTTCTAGCGGACTACAATGAGCAGTTCTTC
CDR3 protein: CASSEVLADYNEQFF

J gene: TRBJ2-1
clone size: -
D gene: TRBD2
V gene: TRBV28
CDR3 DNA: TGTGCCAGCAGTCAAGGACTAGCGGGAGTAGCTAATGAGCAGTTCTTC
CDR3 protein: CASSQGLAGVANEQFF

J gene: TRBJ2-1
clone size: -
D gene: TRBD2
V gene: TRBV29-1
CDR3 DNA: TGCAGCGTTGATAGGGCTAGCGGGAGTATTAGTGAGCAGTTCTTC
CDR3 protein: CSVDRASGSISEQFF

J gene: TRBJ2-3
clone size: -
D gene: TRBD2
V gene: TRBV5-1
CDR3 DNA: TGCGCCAGCAGCGACCCGGGACTACCGACCGGGTTGACAGATACGCAGTATTTT
CDR3 protein: CASSDPGLPTGLTDTQYF

J gene: TRBJ2-7
clone size: -
D gene: TRBD2
V gene: TRBV28
CDR3 DNA: TGTGCCAGCAGCTCCGAGGGAGCGGGGGCCTACGAGCAGTACTTC
CDR3 protein: CASSSEGAGAYEQYF

J gene: TRBJ2-6
clone size: -
D gene: TRBD2
V gene: TRBV10-2
CDR3 DNA: TGCGCCAGCTCGGGGGGGTTCGCTGGGGCCAACGTCCTGACTTTC
CDR3 protein: CASSGGFAGANVLTF